This is a list of T cell receptor beta chains from one sample in a study of read filtering for tumor transcriptome and immune sequencing. TCRdb independently ran MiXCR on the reads; one entry per CDR3 protein. The sample lists around 130,000 distinct CDR3 sequences, about 12% occurring once. Sequences were obtained from a population of CD138-negative cells sorted from bone marrow. All receptors come from a donor at least 40 years old with multiple myeloma. CDR3s include the opening cysteine and the closing phenylalanine or tryptophan. A D gene is named only where the DNA matches it firmly. Only part of the rows carry a size: once, few, many, or a class if the clone is expanded.

d_call: -
v_call: TRBV29-1
j_call: TRBJ2-1
clone_size: many
cdr3_aa: CSASAGSHEQFF
cdr3_nt: TGCAGCGCCTCTGCAGGCAGCCATGAGCAGTTCTTC

d_call: TRBD1
v_call: TRBV6-2/TRBV6-3
j_call: TRBJ1-5
clone_size: many
cdr3_aa: CASSSTGGNQPQHF
cdr3_nt: TGTGCCAGCAGCTCGACAGGGGGTAATCAGCCCCAGCATTTT

d_call: -
v_call: TRBV29-1
j_call: TRBJ2-2
clone_size: many
cdr3_aa: CSAYESGGELFF
cdr3_nt: TGCAGCGCCTACGAAAGCGGCGGGGAGCTGTTTTTT

d_call: TRBD2
v_call: TRBV20-1
j_call: TRBJ2-5
clone_size: few
cdr3_aa: CSARAGTSVETQYF
cdr3_nt: TGCAGTGCTAGAGCCGGGACTAGCGTAGAGACCCAGTACTTC

d_call: -
v_call: TRBV19
j_call: TRBJ2-5
clone_size: -
cdr3_aa: CASGGKTQYF
cdr3_nt: TGTGCCAGTGGCGGAAAGACCCAGTACTTC

d_call: -
v_call: TRBV7-2
j_call: TRBJ1-5
clone_size: -
cdr3_aa: CASSWGPSSNQSQHF
cdr3_nt: TGTGCCAGCAGCTGGGGGCCGAGTAGCAATCAGTCCCAGCATTTT

d_call: TRBD2
v_call: TRBV10-3
j_call: TRBJ2-3
clone_size: many
cdr3_aa: CAISGTSGSPDTQYF
cdr3_nt: TGTGCCATCAGTGGGACTAGCGGGAGCCCAGATACGCAGTATTTT

d_call: -
v_call: TRBV20-1
j_call: TRBJ2-5
clone_size: many
cdr3_aa: CSATRVGQETQYF
cdr3_nt: TGCAGTGCCACCCGCGTGGGGCAAGAGACCCAGTACTTC

d_call: TRBD2
v_call: TRBV7-9
j_call: TRBJ2-2
clone_size: many
cdr3_aa: CASTRASGWVDTGELFF
cdr3_nt: TGTGCCAGCACCCGAGCTAGCGGGTGGGTCGACACCGGGGAGCTGTTTTTT

d_call: -
v_call: TRBV7-3
j_call: TRBJ1-1
clone_size: many
cdr3_aa: CASSLAPRQEYTEAFF
cdr3_nt: TGTGCCAGCAGCTTAGCCCCTAGACAGGAGTACACTGAAGCTTTCTTT

d_call: -
v_call: TRBV7-2
j_call: TRBJ1-1
clone_size: many
cdr3_aa: CASSPRQRSTEAFF
cdr3_nt: TGTGCCAGCAGCCCGCGACAGAGGAGCACTGAAGCTTTCTTT

d_call: -
v_call: TRBV24-1
j_call: TRBJ2-1
clone_size: many
cdr3_aa: CATSRASRNSYNEQFF
cdr3_nt: TGTGCCACCAGTCGAGCTTCCCGGAACTCCTACAATGAGCAGTTCTTC

d_call: TRBD2
v_call: TRBV5-1
j_call: TRBJ2-4
clone_size: many
cdr3_aa: CASSPLAGEINIQYF
cdr3_nt: TGCGCCAGCAGCCCATTAGCGGGAGAAATAAACATTCAGTACTTC

d_call: -
v_call: TRBV9
j_call: TRBJ2-5
clone_size: many
cdr3_aa: CASSVEDSFGETQYF
cdr3_nt: TGTGCCAGCAGCGTAGAGGACAGCTTCGGGGAGACCCAGTACTTC

d_call: -
v_call: TRBV7-2
j_call: TRBJ2-5
clone_size: many
cdr3_aa: CASSLVGSGQETQYF
cdr3_nt: TGTGCCAGCAGCTTAGTAGGTAGCGGCCAAGAGACCCAGTACTTC

d_call: -
v_call: TRBV20-1
j_call: TRBJ2-7
clone_size: few
cdr3_aa: CSARDPANEQYF
cdr3_nt: TGCAGTGCTAGAGATCCGGCAAACGAGCAGTACTTC

d_call: -
v_call: TRBV29-1
j_call: TRBJ1-1
clone_size: many
cdr3_aa: CSAQGGGARHTEAFF
cdr3_nt: TGCAGCGCCCAAGGCGGCGGGGCTAGACACACTGAAGCTTTCTTT

d_call: -
v_call: TRBV19
j_call: TRBJ2-2
clone_size: -
cdr3_aa: CASSRGTLNTGELFF
cdr3_nt: TGTGCCAGTAGTCGCGGGACTCTTAACACCGGGGAGCTGTTTTTT

d_call: -
v_call: TRBV5-5
j_call: TRBJ1-2
clone_size: many
cdr3_aa: CASSPDGLNYGYTF
cdr3_nt: TGTGCCAGCAGCCCGGACGGCCTGAACTATGGCTACACCTTC

d_call: TRBD1
v_call: TRBV2
j_call: TRBJ1-5
clone_size: many
cdr3_aa: CASAGQGSNQPQHF
cdr3_nt: TGTGCCAGCGCGGGACAGGGTAGCAATCAGCCCCAGCATTTT

d_call: TRBD1
v_call: TRBV11-3
j_call: TRBJ2-1
clone_size: many
cdr3_aa: CASSYGTGSNEQFF
cdr3_nt: TGTGCCAGCAGCTACGGGACAGGGTCGAATGAGCAGTTCTTC

d_call: -
v_call: TRBV5-1
j_call: TRBJ1-1
clone_size: many
cdr3_aa: CASSLDFIRRDTEAFF
cdr3_nt: TGCGCCAGCAGCTTGGATTTTATACGGCGGGACACTGAAGCTTTCTTT